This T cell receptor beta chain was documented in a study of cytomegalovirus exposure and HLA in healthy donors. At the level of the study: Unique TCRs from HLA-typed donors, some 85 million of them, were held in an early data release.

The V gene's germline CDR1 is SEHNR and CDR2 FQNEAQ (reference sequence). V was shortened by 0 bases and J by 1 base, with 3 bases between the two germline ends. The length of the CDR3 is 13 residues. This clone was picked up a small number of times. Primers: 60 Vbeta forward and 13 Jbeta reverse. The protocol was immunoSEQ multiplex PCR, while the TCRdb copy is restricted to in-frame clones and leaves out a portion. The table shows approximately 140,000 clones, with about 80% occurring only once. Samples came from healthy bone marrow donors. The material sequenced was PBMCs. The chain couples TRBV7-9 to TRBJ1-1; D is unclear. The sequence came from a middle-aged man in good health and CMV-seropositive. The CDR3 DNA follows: TGTGCCAGCAGCTTAGCCGGGAACACTGAAGCTTTCTTT. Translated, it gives CASSLAGNTEAFF. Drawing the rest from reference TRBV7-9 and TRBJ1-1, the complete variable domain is DTGVSQNPRHKITKRGQNVTFRCDPISEHNRLYWYRQTLGQGPEFLTYFQNEAQLEKSRLLSDRFSAERPKGSFSTLEIQRTEQGDSAMYLCASSLAGNTEAFFGQGTRLTVV.